This T cell receptor (beta chain) was captured by sequencing in a study of blood T cell repertoires in COVID-19. Study details: Nucleic acid was either cDNA or gDNA, and it came from T cells, B-cell-depleted T cells, or PBMCs.

Original data processing: Amplification of reference gene primers was used by the study to estimate nucleated cell counts. Sequencing was performed with immunoSEQ multiplex PCR; in TCRdb, only in-frame clones are kept and a portion is missing. V and J calls and clone size are those listed in that table; D and trimming were worked out from the DNA. This table holds around 47,000 clones, about nine tenths found once. The source material was peripheral blood. The clonotype originates from a woman of 80 years or more in a cohort sampled during active or convalescent COVID-19.

As DNA, the CDR3 is TGTGCCAGCAGCCCCGCGGGGAGGGCCAACGTCCTGACTTTC. It encodes CASSPAGRANVLTF. The rearrangement joins TRBV11-3 to TRBJ2-6; possible D gene TRBD2, 6 bases. Trimming stripped 5 bases from V and 5 bases from J, with 10 bases between. From germline, CDR1 is SGHNT and CDR2 YENEEA. This CDR3 region has 14 residues.